These 11 T cell receptor beta chains were sequenced from one sample in a study of T-cell memory formation after mild COVID-19. MiXCR, applied by TCRdb to the 5' RACE reads, yields one record per CDR3 protein. Here the sample spans roughly 560,000 distinct CDR3 sequences, roughly 20% being singletons. The material sequenced was PBMCs or a T cell subset sorted from them (not recorded which). The receptors derive from an adult woman who had mild COVID-19 (a few samples of this study predate the infection). Cell type and time point are not known.

The chain joins TRBV5-1 to TRBJ2-7; tentative D call: TRBD1 (6 bases). The CDR3 is 14 residues long. Germline V gene sequence: CDR1 SGHRS, CDR2 YFSETQ. Trimming left V 2 bases short and J 5 bases short, with 14 bases between. The CDR3 reads CASSFGQHGHEQYF. As DNA, the CDR3 is TGCGCCAGCAGCTTTGGACAGCATGGACACGAGCAGTACTTC. Complete variable domain (other parts from reference TRBV5-1 and TRBJ2-7): KAGVTQTPRYLIKTRGQQVTLSCSPISGHRSVSWYQQTPGQGLQFLFEYFSETQRNKGNFPGRFSGRQFSNSRSEMNVSTLELGDSALYLCASSFGQHGHEQYFGPGTRLTVT.

V gene TRBV7-2 combines with J gene TRBJ2-7; weak D call: TRBD1 (6 bases). Per the germline V gene, CDR1 is SGHTA and CDR2 is FQGNSA. This CDR3 region has 15 residues. The V end was cut by 2 bases, the J end by 7 bases, with 18 bases between. DNA of the CDR3: TGTGCCAGCAGCTTAAGTACAGGGTGGCCGAGGGAGCAGTACTTC. Translating it yields CASSLSTGWPREQYF.

This clonotype has ten or more counts. V usage is TRBV29-1 and J usage is TRBJ2-1; D possibly corresponds to TRBD1 (6 bases). Germline CDR1 and CDR2: SQVTM and ANQGSEA. There are 14 residues in the CDR3. V was cut by 7 bases and J by 2 bases, with 15 bases left in between. This chain's CDR3 is CSGRMGAAYNEQFF. The CDR3 nucleotides read TGCAGCGGTCGGATGGGGGCAGCCTACAATGAGCAGTTCTTC.

The CDR3 sequence: CASRLTTNENTGELFF. DNA for the CDR3: TGTGCCAGCAGATTAACCACAAATGAGAACACCGGGGAGCTGTTTTTT. V and J are TRBV6-5 and TRBJ2-2, with D unclear. Germline CDR1 is MNHEY and CDR2 is SVGAGI. This CDR3 has 16 residues. Trimming pared 6 bases from V and 1 base from J, leaving 15 bases between.

The chain has TRBV19 and TRBJ2-1; D gene uncertain. The germline CDR1 and CDR2 sequences are LNHDA and SQIVND (reference sequence). The CDR3 runs 15 residues. Trimming stripped 1 base from V and 9 bases from J, with 16 bases between. CDR3 DNA: TGTGCCAGTAGTATAGGGGTCCGGGCCTCAAGTGAGCAGTTCTTC. This translates into CASSIGVRASSEQFF.

This clonotype was observed at least ten times. The chain is built from TRBV3-1 and TRBJ2-1; a possible D gene is TRBD1 (6 bases). V dropped 4 bases and J dropped 8 bases, with 12 bases sitting between them. CDR1 is LGHDT, CDR2 YNNKEL, per germline (reference sequence). This CDR3 spans 13 amino acids. The CDR3 bases are TGTGCCAGCAGCCCGGACAGTCGTCATGAGCAGTTCTTC. Translating it yields CASSPDSRHEQFF.

The V call is TRBV7-2, the J call TRBJ2-5; no definite D call. CDR3 length: 14 residues. In germline, CDR1 is SGHTA, CDR2 FQGNSA. V lost 1 base to trimming and J lost 2 bases, with 8 bases between them. The chain's CDR3 is CASSLGSRQETQYF. CDR3 nucleotide sequence: TGTGCCAGCAGCTTAGGGTCGCGGCAAGAGACCCAGTACTTC.

This clonotype was detected a few times. J is TRBJ2-4 and V is TRBV24-1; D unresolved. Trimming pared 3 bases from V and 7 bases from J, leaving 15 bases between. The CDR3 loop spans 15 amino acids. The V gene's germline CDR1 is KGHDR and CDR2 SFDVKD. CDR3 region: CATSDPRRWPNIQYF. In nucleotides, the CDR3 is TGTGCCACCAGTGATCCCCGACGGTGGCCCAACATTCAGTACTTC.

The V gene is TRBV29-1, the J gene TRBJ1-2; D ambiguous. CDR3 length equals 12 residues. Germline CDR1 and CDR2: SQVTM and ANQGSEA. Trimming took off 3 bases at V and 6 bases at J, with 11 bases between the two ends. The CDR3 bases are TGCAGCGTTGACCCCTCTGGTGATGGCTACACCTTC. Amino acids: CSVDPSGDGYTF.

This chain joins TRBV29-1 and TRBJ2-7; D is undetermined. The V and J ends lost 7 bases and 5 bases respectively, with 18 bases between them. CDR1 SQVTM and CDR2 ANQGSEA come from the germline V gene. The CDR3 is made up of 13 amino acids. CDR3 loop: CSGNWISIHEQYF. The CDR3 DNA sequence: TGCAGCGGGAACTGGATTAGCATCCACGAGCAGTACTTC.

In this sample, this clonotype turned up a few times. The CDR3 region has the DNA TGCAGTGCCCTCCCCCACGAGACCCAGTACTTC. It is translated as CSALPHETQYF. The chain has TRBV20-1 and TRBJ2-5; D is undetermined. V was cut by 6 bases and J by 5 bases, with 10 bases left in between. Germline assignment: CDR1 DFQATT and CDR2 SNEGSKA (reference sequence). CDR3 length equals 11 residues.